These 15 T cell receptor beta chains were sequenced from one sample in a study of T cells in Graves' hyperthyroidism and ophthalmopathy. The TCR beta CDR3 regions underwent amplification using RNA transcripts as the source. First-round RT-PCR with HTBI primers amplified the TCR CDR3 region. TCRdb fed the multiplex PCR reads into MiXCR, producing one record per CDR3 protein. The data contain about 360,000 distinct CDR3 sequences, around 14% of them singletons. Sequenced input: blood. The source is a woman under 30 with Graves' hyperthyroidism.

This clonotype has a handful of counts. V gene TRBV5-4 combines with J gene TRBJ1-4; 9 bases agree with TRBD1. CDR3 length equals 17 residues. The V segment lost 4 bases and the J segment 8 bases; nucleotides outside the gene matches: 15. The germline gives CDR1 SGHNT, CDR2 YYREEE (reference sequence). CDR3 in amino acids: CASSPGTGPHSGEKLFF. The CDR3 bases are TGTGCCAGCAGCCCAGGGACAGGGCCACACTCCGGGGAAAAACTGTTTTTT.

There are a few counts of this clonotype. The CDR3 DNA reads as TGTGCCAGCAGTTCACCCGGGACAGGTGGGGAAAAACTGTTTTTT. Its protein is CASSSPGTGGEKLFF. This rearrangement joins TRBV28 to TRBJ1-4; 8 bases map to TRBD1. V trimming: 4 bases; J trimming: 8 bases; junction bases outside the gene matches: 9. The CDR3 runs to 15 residues. In germline, CDR1 is MDHEN, CDR2 SYDVKM. The entire variable domain, with the rest obtained from reference TRBV28 and TRBJ1-4, is as follows: DVKVTQSSRYLVKRTGEKVFLECVQDMDHENMFWYRQDPGLGLRLIYFSYDVKMKEKGDIPEGYSVSREKKERFSLILESASTNQTSMYLCASSSPGTGGEKLFFGSGTQLSVL.

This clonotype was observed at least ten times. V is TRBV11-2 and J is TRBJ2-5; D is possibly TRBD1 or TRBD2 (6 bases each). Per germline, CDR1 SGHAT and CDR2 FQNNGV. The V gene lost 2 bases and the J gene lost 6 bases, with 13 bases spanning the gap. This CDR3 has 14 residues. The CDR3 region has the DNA TGTGCCAGCAGCTTAACTAGGGGGGACAAGACCCAGTACTTC. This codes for CASSLTRGDKTQYF.

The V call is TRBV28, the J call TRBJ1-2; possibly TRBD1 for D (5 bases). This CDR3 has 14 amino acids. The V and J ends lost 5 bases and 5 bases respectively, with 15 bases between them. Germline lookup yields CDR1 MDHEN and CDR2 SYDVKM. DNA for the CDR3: TGTGCCAGCAGTGAAGCCGGGACTGGGTATGGCTACACCTTC. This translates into CASSEAGTGYGYTF.

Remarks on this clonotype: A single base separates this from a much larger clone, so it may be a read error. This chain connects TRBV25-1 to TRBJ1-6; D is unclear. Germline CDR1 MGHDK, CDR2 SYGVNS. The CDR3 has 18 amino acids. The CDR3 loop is CASSERQAKSSYNSSLHF. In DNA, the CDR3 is TGTGCCAGCAGTGAAAGGCAGGCTAAGAGCTCCTATAATTCATCCCTCCACTTT. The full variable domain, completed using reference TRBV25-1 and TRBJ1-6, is EADIYQTPRYLVIGTGKKITLECSQTMGHDKMYWYQQDPGMELHLIHYSYGVNSTEKGDLSSESTVSRIRTEHFPLTLESARPSHTSQYLCASSERQAKSSYNSSLHFGNGTRLTVT.

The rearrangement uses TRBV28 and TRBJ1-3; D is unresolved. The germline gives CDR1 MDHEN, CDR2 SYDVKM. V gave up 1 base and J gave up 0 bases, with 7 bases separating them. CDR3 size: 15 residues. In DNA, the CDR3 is TGTGCCAGCAGTTTATTCGGCGGCTCTGGAAACACCATATATTTT. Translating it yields CASSLFGGSGNTIYF.

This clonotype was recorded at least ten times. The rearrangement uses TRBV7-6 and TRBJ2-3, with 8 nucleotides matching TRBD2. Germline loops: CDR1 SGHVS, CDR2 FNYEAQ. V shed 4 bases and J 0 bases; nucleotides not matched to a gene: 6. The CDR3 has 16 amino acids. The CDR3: CASSSLAVFSTDTQYF. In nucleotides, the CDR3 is TGTGCCAGCAGCTCACTAGCGGTCTTTAGCACAGATACGCAGTATTTT.

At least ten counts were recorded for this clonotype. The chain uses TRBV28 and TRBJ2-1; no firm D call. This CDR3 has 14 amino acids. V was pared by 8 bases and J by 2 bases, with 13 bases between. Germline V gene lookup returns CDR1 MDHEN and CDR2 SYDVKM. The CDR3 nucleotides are TGTGCCAGCGGTCCTCCAACCACCTACAATGAGCAGTTCTTC. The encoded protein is CASGPPTTYNEQFF.

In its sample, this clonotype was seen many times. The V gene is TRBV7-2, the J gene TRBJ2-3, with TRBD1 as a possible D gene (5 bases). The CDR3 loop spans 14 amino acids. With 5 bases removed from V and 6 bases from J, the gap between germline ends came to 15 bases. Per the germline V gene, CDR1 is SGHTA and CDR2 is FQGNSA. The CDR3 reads CASSPGLGVDTQYF. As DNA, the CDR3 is TGTGCCAGCAGCCCTGGTTTAGGGGTGGATACGCAGTATTTT.

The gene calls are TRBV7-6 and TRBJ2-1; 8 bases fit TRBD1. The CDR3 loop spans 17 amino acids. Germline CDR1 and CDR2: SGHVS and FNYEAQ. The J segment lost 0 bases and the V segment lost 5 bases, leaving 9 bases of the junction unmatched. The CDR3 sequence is CASSERGQASSYNEQFF. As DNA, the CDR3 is TGTGCCAGCAGCGAACGGGGACAGGCGAGCTCCTACAATGAGCAGTTCTTC.

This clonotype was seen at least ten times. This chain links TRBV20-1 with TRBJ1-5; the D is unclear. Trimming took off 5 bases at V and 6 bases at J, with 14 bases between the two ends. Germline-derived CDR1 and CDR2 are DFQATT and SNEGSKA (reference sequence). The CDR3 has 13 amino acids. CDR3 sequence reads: CSAPPQTGQPQHF. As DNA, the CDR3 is TGCAGTGCTCCTCCCCAAACGGGTCAGCCCCAGCATTTT.

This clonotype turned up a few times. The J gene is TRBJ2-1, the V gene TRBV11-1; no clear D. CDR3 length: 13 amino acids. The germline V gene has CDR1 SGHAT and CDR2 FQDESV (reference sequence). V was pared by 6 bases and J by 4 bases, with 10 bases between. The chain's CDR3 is CASSAAEYNEQFF. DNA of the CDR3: TGTGCCAGCAGTGCGGCAGAGTACAATGAGCAGTTCTTC.

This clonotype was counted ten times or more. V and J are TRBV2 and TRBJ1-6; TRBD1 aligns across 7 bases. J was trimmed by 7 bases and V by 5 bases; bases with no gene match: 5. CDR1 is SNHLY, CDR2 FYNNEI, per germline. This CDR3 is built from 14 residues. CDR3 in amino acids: CASSSRDSNSPLHF. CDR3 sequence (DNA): TGTGCCAGCAGTTCCCGGGACAGCAATTCACCCCTCCACTTT.

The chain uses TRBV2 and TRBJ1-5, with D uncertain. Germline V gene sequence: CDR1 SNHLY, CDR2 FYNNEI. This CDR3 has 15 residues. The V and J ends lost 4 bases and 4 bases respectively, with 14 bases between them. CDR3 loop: CASSAGGSQNQPQHF. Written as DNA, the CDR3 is TGTGCCAGCAGTGCAGGAGGAAGCCAGAATCAGCCCCAGCATTTT.

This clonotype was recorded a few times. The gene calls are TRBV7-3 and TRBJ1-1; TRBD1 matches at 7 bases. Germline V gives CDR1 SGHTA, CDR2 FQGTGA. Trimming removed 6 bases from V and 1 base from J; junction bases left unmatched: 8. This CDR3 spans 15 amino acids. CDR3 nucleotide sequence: TGTGCCAGCAGGGAAGCAGGGGGACCGAACACTGAAGCTTTCTTT. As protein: CASREAGGPNTEAFF.